This T cell receptor beta chain was documented in a study of technical replicates of blood from four donors. This CDR3 spans 13 amino acids. Germline V CDR1 and CDR2: MNHEY, SMNVEV (reference sequence). Between the trimmed V and J ends, which lost 3 bases and 2 bases, there was a span of 7 bases. TCRdb's copy holds only in-frame clones and misses some; the assay was immunoSEQ multiplex PCR. The sample consists of fewer than 85,000 clones, 94% of them appearing once. The sequence derives from a human donor in good health. This chain links TRBV27 with TRBJ1-2; D perhaps matches TRBD1 (6 bases). The sequencing sample was made of T cells isolated from PBMCs. CDR3 protein: CASSFGTNYGYTF. CDR3 DNA: TGTGCCAGCAGTTTCGGGACAAACTATGGCTACACCTTC.